The 17 T cell receptor beta chains below all came from one sample that was sequenced in a study of cytomegalovirus exposure and HLA in healthy donors. Clones were read by immunoSEQ multiplex PCR, and TCRdb kept only the in-frame ones, dropping some. The sample holds some 350,000 clones, roughly nine tenths seen once. Source material: PBMCs. The receptors shown here come from a woman in her 30s in good health and CMV-seropositive.

The chain has TRBV5-1 and TRBJ1-1; TRBD1 is a possible D gene (6 bases). Between the trimmed V and J ends, which lost 6 bases and 1 base, there was a span of 10 bases. Germline CDR1 and CDR2: SGHRS and YFSETQ. This CDR3 region has 13 residues. DNA for the CDR3: TGCGCCAGCAAGCAGGGGCAGAACACTGAAGCTTTCTTT. Amino acids: CASKQGQNTEAFF.

The chain has TRBV28 and TRBJ2-3; D uncertain. This CDR3 is built from 14 residues. The germline V gene has CDR1 MDHEN and CDR2 SYDVKM. V was clipped by 4 bases and J by 4 bases, with 12 bases between them. In DNA form, the CDR3 reads TGTGCCAGCAGTTCGCCAGACCGGGCAGATACGCAGTATTTT. Translated: CASSSPDRADTQYF.

The V call is TRBV4-1, the J call TRBJ2-7; 7 nucleotides match TRBD1. Germline CDR1 is MGHRA and CDR2 is YSYEKL. The CDR3 is 15 residues long. V shed 3 bases, J shed 2 bases, and the junction held 7 bases outside the gene matches. CDR3 region: CASSHPGQITYEQYF. The CDR3 nucleotides read TGCGCCAGCAGCCACCCGGGACAGATAACCTACGAGCAGTACTTC.

The genes are TRBV1 and TRBJ2-3; TRBD2 is the table's D call, not checked against the DNA. TRBV1 represents a pseudogene. The CDR3 runs 17 residues. The CDR3 sequence: CTSSQDDGGGAADTQYF. The CDR3 nucleotides are TGCACCAGCAGCCAAGACGACGGCGGGGGGGCCGCGGATACGCAGTATTTT.

The rearrangement joins TRBV7-8 to TRBJ2-7, with TRBD1 matching over 9 bases. Germline CDR1 and CDR2: SGHVS and FQNEAQ. This CDR3 is 16 amino acids long. Trimming took 1 base from V and 4 from J; bases not matched to a gene: 8. The CDR3 region is CASSLVVGQGAYEQYF. The CDR3 bases are TGTGCCAGCAGCTTAGTGGTGGGACAGGGAGCTTACGAGCAGTACTTC.

The J gene is TRBJ1-2, the V gene TRBV30; 8 nucleotides align to TRBD1. The germline gives CDR1 GTSNPN, CDR2 SVGIG (reference sequence). This CDR3 region has 16 residues. J was trimmed by 5 bases and V by 6 bases; bases with no gene match: 17. The CDR3 DNA follows: TGTGCCTGCAATACGGGCCAGGGGGCGATTTTTTATGGCTACACCTTC. Translating gives CACNTGQGAIFYGYTF.

The chain combines TRBV18 with TRBJ2-1, with D unresolved. The CDR3 extends over 11 amino acids. Germline lookup yields CDR1 KGHSH and CDR2 LQKENI. The germline V and J ends were trimmed by 2 bases and 14 bases, with 10 bases remaining between them. CDR3 residues: CASSPGTREFF. CDR3 nucleotide sequence: TGTGCCAGCTCACCAGGCACAAGGGAGTTCTTC.

The J gene is TRBJ1-6, the V gene TRBV11-2, with a weak D call TRBD1 (6 bases). The CDR3 length is 15 residues. Germline CDR1 reads SGHAT; CDR2 reads FQNNGV. The V and J ends lost 8 bases and 6 bases respectively, with 17 bases between them. In nucleotides, the CDR3 is TGTGCCAGCGGGGGGCGCGGGGGCCCTAATTCACCCCTCCACTTT. Translating gives CASGGRGGPNSPLHF.

The chain carries TRBV18 and TRBJ1-4; 7 nucleotides match TRBD1. J was trimmed by 2 bases and V by 5 bases; bases with no gene match: 2. CDR1 is KGHSH and CDR2 is LQKENI in the germline V gene. The CDR3 runs 14 residues. In DNA form, the CDR3 reads TGTGCCAGCTCAACGACAGGGACTAATGAAAAACTGTTTTTT. It encodes CASSTTGTNEKLFF.

The CDR3 DNA reads as TGTGCCAGCAGGAGGACTAGCGGGACATTTTCAGAGACCCAGTACTTC. This codes for CASRRTSGTFSETQYF. This chain joins TRBV27 and TRBJ2-5; 12 bases align to TRBD2. The trim removed 6 bases at V and 4 bases at J, leaving 9 bases unmatched. CDR1 and CDR2 (germline): MNHEY, SMNVEV (reference sequence). The length of the CDR3 is 16 residues.

The chain joins TRBV27 to TRBJ2-1, with D perhaps being TRBD1 or TRBD2 (5 bases each). V was clipped by 5 bases and J by 5 bases, with 13 bases between them. There are 14 residues in the CDR3. CDR1 MNHEY and CDR2 SMNVEV come from the germline V gene (reference sequence). For the CDR3, the DNA is TGTGCCAGCAGTATCGAGGGACGGAACAATGAGCAGTTCTTC. Residues: CASSIEGRNNEQFF.

The chain couples TRBV9 to TRBJ1-2; TRBD1 might be the D (5 bases). V lost 5 bases and J 6 bases, leaving 11 bases between the germline ends. This CDR3 spans 12 amino acids. CDR1 is SGDLS, CDR2 YYNGEE, per germline. The CDR3 spells CASRGRGDGYTF. CDR3 bases: TGTGCCAGCAGGGGGAGGGGAGATGGCTACACCTTC.

The V call is TRBV6-6, the J call TRBJ2-1; TRBD2 matches at 8 bases. The CDR3 is made up of 12 amino acids. V shed 6 bases, J shed 8 bases, and the junction held 3 bases outside the gene matches. The germline gives CDR1 MNHNY, CDR2 SVGAGI (reference sequence). CDR3 sequence reads: CASSPSGYEQFF. As DNA, the CDR3 is TGTGCCAGCAGCCCTAGCGGGTATGAGCAGTTCTTC.

The chain links TRBV2 to TRBJ2-5, with 8 bases matching TRBD2. The CDR3 sequence is 15 residues long. The germline V gene has CDR1 SNHLY and CDR2 FYNNEI. V shed 6 bases, J shed 3 bases, and the junction held 9 bases outside the gene matches. The CDR3 DNA is TGTGCCAGCAGAGACCTACTAGCGGTTGAAGAGACCCAGTACTTC. This gives the protein CASRDLLAVEETQYF.

In DNA, the CDR3 is TGTGCCAGCAGCTTCGGTCAAGAGACCCAGTACTTC. Protein: CASSFGQETQYF. This chain joins TRBV13 and TRBJ2-5; no definite D call. The V gene's germline CDR1 is PRHDT and CDR2 FYEKMQ (reference sequence). Trimming left V 3 bases short and J 2 bases short, with 4 bases between. This CDR3 has 12 residues.

Only one count was recorded for this clone. The rearrangement uses TRBV5-1 and TRBJ2-3, with D possibly matching TRBD1 (6 bases). The CDR3 runs 18 residues. The V and J ends lost 0 bases and 0 bases respectively, with 17 bases between them. Germline CDR1 SGHRS, CDR2 YFSETQ. Here the CDR3 reads CASSLAPDGTTSTDTQYF. Written as DNA, the CDR3 is TGCGCCAGCAGCTTGGCTCCCGACGGGACAACTAGCACAGATACGCAGTATTTT. Drawing the rest from reference TRBV5-1 and TRBJ2-3, the complete variable domain is KAGVTQTPRYLIKTRGQQVTLSCSPISGHRSVSWYQQTPGQGLQFLFEYFSETQRNKGNFPGRFSGRQFSNSRSEMNVSTLELGDSALYLCASSLAPDGTTSTDTQYFGPGTRLTVL.

The chain uses TRBV7-9 and TRBJ1-4; TRBD1 is a possible D gene (6 bases). The V end was cut by 2 bases, the J end by 6 bases, with 10 bases between. This CDR3 is 14 amino acids long. CDR1 and CDR2 from the germline V gene are SEHNR and FQNEAQ (reference sequence). The CDR3 protein is CASSLRDKDEKLFF. CDR3 nucleotides: TGTGCCAGCAGCTTAAGGGACAAAGATGAAAAACTGTTTTTT.